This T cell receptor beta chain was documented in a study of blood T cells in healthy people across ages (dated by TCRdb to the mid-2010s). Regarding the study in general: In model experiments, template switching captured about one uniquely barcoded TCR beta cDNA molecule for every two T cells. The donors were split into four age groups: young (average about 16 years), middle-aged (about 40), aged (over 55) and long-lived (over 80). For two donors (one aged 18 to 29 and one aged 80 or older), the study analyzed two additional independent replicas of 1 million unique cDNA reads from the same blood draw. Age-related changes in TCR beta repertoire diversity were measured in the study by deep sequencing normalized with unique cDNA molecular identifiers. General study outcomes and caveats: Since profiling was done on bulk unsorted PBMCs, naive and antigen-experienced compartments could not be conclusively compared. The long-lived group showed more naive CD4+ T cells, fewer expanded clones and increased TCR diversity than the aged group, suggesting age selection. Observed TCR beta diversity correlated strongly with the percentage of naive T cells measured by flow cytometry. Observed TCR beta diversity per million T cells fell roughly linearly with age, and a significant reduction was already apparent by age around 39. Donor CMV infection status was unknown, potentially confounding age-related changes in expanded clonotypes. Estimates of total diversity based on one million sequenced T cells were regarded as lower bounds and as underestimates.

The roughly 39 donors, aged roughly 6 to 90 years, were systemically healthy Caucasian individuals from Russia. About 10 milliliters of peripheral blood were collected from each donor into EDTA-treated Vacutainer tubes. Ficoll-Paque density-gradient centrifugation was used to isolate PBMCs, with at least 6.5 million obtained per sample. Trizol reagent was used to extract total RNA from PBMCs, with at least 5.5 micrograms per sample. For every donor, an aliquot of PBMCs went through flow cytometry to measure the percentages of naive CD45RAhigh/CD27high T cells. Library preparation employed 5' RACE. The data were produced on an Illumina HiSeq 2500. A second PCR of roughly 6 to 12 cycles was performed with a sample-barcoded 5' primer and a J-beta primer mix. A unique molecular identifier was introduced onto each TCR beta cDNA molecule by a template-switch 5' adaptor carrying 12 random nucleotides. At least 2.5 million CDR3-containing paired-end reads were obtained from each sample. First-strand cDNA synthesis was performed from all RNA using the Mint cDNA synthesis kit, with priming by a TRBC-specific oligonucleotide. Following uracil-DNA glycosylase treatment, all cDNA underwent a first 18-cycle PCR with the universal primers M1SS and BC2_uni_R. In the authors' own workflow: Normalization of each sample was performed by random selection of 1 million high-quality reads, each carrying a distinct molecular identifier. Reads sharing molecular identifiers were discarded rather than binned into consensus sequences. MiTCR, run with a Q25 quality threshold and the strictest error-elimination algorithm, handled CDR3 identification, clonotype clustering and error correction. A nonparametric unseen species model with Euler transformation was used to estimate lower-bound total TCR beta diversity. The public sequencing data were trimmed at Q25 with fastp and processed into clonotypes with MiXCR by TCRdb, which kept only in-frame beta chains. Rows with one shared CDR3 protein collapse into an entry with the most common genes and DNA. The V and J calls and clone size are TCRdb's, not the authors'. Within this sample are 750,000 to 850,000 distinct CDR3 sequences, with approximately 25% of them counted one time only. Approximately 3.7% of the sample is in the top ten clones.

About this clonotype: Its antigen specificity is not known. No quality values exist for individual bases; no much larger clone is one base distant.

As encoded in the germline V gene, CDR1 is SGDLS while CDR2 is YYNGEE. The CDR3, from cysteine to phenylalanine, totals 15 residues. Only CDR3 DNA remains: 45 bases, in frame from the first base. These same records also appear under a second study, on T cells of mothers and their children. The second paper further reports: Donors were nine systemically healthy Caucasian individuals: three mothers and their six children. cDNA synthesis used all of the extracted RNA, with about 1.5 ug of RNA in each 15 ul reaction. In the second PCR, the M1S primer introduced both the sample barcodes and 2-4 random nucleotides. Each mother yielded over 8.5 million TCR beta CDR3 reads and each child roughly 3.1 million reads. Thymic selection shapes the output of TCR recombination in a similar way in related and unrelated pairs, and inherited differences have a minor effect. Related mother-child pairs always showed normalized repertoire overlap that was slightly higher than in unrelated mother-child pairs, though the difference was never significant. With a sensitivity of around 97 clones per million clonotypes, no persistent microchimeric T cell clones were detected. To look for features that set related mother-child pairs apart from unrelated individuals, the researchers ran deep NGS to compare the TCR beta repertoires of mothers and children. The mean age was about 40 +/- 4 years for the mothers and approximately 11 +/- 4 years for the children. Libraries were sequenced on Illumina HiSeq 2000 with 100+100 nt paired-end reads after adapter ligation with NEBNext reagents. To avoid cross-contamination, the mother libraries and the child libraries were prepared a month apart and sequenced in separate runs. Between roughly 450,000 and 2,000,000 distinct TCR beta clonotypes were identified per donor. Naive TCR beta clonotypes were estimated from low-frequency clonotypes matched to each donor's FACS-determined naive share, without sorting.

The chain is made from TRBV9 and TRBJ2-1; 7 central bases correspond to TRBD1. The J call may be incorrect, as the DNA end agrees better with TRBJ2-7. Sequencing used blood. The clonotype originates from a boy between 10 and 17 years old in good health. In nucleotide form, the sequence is TGTGCCAGCAGCGCAACCGCCGGGACAGCACACGAGCAGTACTTC. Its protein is CASSATAGTAHEQYF.